This section outlines one T cell receptor beta chain sequence together with its context. Libraries were prepared by immunoSEQ multiplex PCR; TCRdb keeps only in-frame clonotypes and omits some of them. Of tens of thousands of clones listed, approximately 84% are singletons. The CDR3 consists of 16 residues. CDR1 is SEHNR and CDR2 is FQNEAQ in the germline V gene (reference sequence). The ends were cut back, 2 bases at V and 3 bases at J, with 14 bases in the middle. The source of the sample is a study of technical replicates of blood from several donors. V is TRBV7-9 and J is TRBJ2-1; D perhaps matches TRBD2 (6 bases). This TCR derives from a human donor in good health. Some clones in this sample may be carry-over from other donors' samples. Sample: PBMCs. Here the CDR3 DNA reads TGTGCCAGCAGCTTACAGCTGGGACTGGGCTACAATGAGCAGTTCTTC. This translates into CASSLQLGLGYNEQFF.